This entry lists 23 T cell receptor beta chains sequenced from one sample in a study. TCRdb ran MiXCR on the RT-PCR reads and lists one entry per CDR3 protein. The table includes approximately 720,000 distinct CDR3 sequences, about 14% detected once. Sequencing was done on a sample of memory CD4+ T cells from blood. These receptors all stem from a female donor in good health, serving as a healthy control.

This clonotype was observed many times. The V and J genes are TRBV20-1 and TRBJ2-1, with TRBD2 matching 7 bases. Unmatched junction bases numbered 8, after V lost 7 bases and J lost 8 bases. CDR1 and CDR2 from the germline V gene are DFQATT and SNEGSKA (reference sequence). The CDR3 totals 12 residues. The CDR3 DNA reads TGCAGTGGTGGGAGGGCCACGGATGAGCAGTTCTTC. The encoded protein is CSGGRATDEQFF.

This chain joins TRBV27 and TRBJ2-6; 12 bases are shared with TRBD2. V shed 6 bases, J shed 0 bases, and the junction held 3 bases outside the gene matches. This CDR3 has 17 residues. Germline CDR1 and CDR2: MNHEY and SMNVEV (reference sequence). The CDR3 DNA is TGTGCCAGCAGAGGACTAGCGGGAACCTCTGGGGCCAACGTCCTGACTTTC. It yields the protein CASRGLAGTSGANVLTF.

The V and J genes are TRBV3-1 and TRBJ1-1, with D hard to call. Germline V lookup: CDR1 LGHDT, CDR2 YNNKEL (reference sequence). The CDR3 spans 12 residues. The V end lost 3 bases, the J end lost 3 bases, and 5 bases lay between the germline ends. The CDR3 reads CASSQQYTEAFF. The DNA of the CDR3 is TGTGCCAGCAGCCAGCAATACACTGAAGCTTTCTTT.

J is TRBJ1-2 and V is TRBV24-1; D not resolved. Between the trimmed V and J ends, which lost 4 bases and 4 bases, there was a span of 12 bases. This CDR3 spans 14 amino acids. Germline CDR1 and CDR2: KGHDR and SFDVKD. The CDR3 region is CATSEGTYGYGYTF. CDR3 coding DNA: TGTGCCACCAGTGAGGGAACATACGGCTATGGCTACACCTTC.

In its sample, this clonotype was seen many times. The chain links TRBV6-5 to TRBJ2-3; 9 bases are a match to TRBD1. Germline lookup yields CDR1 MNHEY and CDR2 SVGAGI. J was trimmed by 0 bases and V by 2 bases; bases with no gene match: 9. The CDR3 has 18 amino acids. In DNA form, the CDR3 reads TGTGCCAGCAGTTACAACCCGGGACAGGGACCTAGCACAGATACGCAGTATTTT. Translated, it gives CASSYNPGQGPSTDTQYF.

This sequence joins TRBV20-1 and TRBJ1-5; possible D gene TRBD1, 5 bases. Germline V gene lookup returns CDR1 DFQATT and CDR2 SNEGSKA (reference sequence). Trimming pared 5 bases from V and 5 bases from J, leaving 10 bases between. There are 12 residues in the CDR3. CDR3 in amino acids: CSAGGGDQPQHF. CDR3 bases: TGCAGTGCTGGGGGAGGAGATCAGCCCCAGCATTTT.

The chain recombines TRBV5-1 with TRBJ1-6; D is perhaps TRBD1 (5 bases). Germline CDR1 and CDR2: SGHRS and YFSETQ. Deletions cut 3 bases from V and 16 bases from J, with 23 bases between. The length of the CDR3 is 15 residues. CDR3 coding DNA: TGCGCCAGCAGCTCCGGGACCGACCGTCTGGGGATACTCCACTTT. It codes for CASSSGTDRLGILHF.

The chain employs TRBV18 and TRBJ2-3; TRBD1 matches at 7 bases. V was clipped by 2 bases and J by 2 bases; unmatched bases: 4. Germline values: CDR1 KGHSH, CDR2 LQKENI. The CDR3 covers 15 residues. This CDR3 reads CASSPGQVATDTQYF. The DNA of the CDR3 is TGTGCCAGCTCACCAGGACAGGTAGCCACAGATACGCAGTATTTT.

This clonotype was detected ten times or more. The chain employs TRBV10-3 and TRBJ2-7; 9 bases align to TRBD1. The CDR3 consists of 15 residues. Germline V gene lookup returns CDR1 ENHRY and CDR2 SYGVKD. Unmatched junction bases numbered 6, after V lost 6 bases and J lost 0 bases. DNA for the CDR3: TGTGCCATCAGAGCCGGGACAGGGAGCTCCTACGAGCAGTACTTC. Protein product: CAIRAGTGSSYEQYF.

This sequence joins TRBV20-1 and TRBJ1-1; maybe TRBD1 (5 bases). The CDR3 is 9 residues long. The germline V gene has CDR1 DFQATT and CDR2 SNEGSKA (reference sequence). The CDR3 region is CMRGDGFFF. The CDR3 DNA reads TGCATGAGAGGGGACGGATTTTTCTTT.

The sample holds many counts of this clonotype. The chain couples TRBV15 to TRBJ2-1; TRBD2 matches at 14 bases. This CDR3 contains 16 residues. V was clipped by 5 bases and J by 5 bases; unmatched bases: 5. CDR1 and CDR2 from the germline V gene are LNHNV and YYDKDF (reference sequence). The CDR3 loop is CATSGTSGRENNEQFF. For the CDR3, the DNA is TGTGCCACCAGCGGGACTAGCGGGAGAGAAAACAATGAGCAGTTCTTC.

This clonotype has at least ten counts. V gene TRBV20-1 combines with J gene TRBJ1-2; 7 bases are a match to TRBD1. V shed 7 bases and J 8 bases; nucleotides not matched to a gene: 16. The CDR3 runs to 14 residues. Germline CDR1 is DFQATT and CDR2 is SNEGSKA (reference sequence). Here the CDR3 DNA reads TGCAGTGTTTCAAGGGGGCCGAGCGAAGAGGGCTACACCTTC. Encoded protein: CSVSRGPSEEGYTF.

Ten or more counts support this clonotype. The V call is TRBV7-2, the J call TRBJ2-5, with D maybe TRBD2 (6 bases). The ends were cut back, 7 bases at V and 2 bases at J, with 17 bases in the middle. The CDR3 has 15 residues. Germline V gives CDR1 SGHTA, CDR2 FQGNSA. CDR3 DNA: TGTGCCAGCAACAGTCGGCCGGGGGAACAAGAGACCCAGTACTTC. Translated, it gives CASNSRPGEQETQYF.

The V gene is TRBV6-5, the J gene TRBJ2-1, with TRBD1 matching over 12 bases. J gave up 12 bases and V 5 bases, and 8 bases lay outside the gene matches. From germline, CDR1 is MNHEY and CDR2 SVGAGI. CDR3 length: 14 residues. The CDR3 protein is CASSRGQGASGQFF. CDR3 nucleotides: TGTGCCAGCAGTCGGGGACAGGGGGCATCTGGGCAGTTCTTC.

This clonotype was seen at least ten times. CDR3 sequence (DNA): TGTGCCAGCAGTTTGCGGCAGAATCAGCAGTATTTT. Its protein is CASSLRQNQQYF. The V call is TRBV28, the J call TRBJ2-3; no definite D call. This CDR3 has 12 residues. CDR1 and CDR2 from the germline V gene are MDHEN and SYDVKM. Deletions cut 3 bases from V and 11 bases from J, with 12 bases between. Supplemented by reference TRBV28 and TRBJ2-3, the full variable domain reads DVKVTQSSRYLVKRTGEKVFLECVQDMDHENMFWYRQDPGLGLRLIYFSYDVKMKEKGDIPEGYSVSREKKERFSLILESASTNQTSMYLCASSLRQNQQYFGPGTRLTVL.

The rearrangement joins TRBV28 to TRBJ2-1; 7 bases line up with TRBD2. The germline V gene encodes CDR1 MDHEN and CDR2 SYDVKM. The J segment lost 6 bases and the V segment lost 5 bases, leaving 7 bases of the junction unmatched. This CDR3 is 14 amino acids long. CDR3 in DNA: TGTGCCAGCAGTATGGGGCGGGAGAGCAATGAGCAGTTCTTC. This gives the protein CASSMGRESNEQFF.

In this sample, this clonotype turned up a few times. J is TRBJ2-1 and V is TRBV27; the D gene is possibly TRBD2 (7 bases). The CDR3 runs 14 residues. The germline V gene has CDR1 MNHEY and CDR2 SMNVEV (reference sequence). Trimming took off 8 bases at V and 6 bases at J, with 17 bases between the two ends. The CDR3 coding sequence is TGTGCCAGCGGGGGGGCGTATATGGTCAATGAGCAGTTCTTC. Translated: CASGGAYMVNEQFF.

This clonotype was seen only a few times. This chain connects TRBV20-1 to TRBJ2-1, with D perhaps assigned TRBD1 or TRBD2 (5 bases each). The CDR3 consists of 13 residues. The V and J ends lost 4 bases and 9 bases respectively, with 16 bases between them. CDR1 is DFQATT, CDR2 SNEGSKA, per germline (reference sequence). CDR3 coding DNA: TGCAGTGCTAACGGGGCTATCGAAGGTGAGCAGTTCTTC. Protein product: CSANGAIEGEQFF.

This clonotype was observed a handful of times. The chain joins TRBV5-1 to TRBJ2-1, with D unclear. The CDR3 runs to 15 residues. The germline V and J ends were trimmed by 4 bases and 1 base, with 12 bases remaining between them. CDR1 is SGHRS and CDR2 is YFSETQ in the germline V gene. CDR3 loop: CASSIDPGSYNEQFF. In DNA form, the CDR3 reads TGCGCCAGCAGCATCGACCCCGGTTCCTACAATGAGCAGTTCTTC.

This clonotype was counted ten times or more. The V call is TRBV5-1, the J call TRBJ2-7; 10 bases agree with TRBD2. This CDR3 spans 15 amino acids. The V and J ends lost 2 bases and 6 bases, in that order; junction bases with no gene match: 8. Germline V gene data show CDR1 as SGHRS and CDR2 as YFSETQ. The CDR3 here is CASSLTGTSAGEQYF. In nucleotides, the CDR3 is TGCGCCAGCAGCTTAACCGGGACTAGCGCTGGCGAGCAGTACTTC.

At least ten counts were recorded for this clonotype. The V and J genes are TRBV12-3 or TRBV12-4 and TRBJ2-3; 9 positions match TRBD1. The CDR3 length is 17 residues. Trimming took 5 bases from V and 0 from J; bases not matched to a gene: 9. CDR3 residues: CASSRTGTGYSTDTQYF. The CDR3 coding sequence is TGTGCCAGCAGTAGAACAGGGACAGGGTATAGCACAGATACGCAGTATTTT.

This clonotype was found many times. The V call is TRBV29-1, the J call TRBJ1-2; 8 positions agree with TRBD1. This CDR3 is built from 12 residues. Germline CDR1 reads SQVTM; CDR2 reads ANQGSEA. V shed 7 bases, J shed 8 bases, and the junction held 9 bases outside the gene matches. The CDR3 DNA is TGCAGCGCCAGGACAGGGCAGGTCGGCTACACCTTC. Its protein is CSARTGQVGYTF.

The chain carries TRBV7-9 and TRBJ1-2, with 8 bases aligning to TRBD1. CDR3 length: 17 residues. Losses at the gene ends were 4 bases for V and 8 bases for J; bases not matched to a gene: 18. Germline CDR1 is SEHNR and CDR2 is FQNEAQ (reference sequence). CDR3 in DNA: TGTGCCAGCAGCTCGCCCTACTGGGACAGGTCTGGTTGGGGCTACACCTTC. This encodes CASSSPYWDRSGWGYTF.